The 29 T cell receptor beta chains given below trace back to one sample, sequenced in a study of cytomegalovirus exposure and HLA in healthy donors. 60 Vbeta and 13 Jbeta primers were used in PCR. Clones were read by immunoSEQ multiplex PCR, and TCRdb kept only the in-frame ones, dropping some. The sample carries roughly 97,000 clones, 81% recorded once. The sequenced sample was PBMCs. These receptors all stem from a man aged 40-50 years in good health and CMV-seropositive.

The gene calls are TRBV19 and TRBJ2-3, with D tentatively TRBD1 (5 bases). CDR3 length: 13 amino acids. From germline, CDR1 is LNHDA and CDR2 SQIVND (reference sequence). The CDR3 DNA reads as TGTGCGTCAAGGGGCCATGGCACAGATACGCAGTATTTT. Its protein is CASRGHGTDTQYF. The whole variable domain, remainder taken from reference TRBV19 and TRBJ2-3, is DGGITQSPKYLFRKEGQNVTLSCEQNLNHDAMYWYRQDPGQGLRLIYYSQIVNDFQKGDIAEGYSVSREKKESFPLTVTSAQKNPTAFYLCASRGHGTDTQYFGPGTRLTVL.

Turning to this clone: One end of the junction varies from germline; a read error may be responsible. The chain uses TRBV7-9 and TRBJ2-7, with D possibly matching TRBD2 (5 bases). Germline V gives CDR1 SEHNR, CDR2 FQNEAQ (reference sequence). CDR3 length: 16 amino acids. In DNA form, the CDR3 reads TGTTCCAGCAGCTTAATGAGACGCGAACGGGGCTACGAGCAGTACTTC. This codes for CSSSLMRRERGYEQYF. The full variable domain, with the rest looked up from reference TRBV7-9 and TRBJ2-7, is DTGVSQNPRHKITKRGQNVTFRCDPISEHNRLYWYRQTLGQGPEFLTYFQNEAQLEKSRLLSDRFSAERPKGSFSTLEIQRTEQGDSAMYLCSSSLMRRERGYEQYFGPGTRLTVT.

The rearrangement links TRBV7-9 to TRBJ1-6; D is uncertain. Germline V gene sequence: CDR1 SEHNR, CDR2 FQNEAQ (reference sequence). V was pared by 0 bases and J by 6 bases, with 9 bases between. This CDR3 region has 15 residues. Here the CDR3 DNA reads TGTGCCAGCAGCTTAGCGCTTGGCAGTAATTCACCCCTCCACTTT. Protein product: CASSLALGSNSPLHF.

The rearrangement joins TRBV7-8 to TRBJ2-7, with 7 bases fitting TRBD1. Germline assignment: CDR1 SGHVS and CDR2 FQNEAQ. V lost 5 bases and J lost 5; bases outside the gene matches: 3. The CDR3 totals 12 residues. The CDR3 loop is CASSKTGDEQYF. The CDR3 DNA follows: TGTGCCAGCAGCAAAACAGGGGACGAGCAGTACTTC.

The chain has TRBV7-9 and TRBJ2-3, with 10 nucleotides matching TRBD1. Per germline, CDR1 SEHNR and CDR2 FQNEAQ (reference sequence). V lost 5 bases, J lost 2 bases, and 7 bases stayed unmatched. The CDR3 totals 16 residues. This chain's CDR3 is CASSPIGTGDTDTQYF. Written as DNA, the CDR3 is TGTGCCAGCAGCCCCATAGGGACAGGGGACACAGATACGCAGTATTTT.

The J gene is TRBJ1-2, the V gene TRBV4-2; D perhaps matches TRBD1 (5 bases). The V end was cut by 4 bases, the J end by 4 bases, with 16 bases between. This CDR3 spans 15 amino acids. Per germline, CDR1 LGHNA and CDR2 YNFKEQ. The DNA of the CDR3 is TGTGCCAGCAGCCCCTCGAAGGACAACCTCTATGGCTACACCTTC. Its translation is CASSPSKDNLYGYTF.

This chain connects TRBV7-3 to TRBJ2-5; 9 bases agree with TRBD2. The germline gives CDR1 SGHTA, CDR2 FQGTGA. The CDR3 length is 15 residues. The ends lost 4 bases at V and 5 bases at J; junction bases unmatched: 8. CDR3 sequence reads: CASSSRGSGGETQYF. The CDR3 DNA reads TGTGCCAGCAGCTCACGGGGAAGCGGGGGGGAGACCCAGTACTTC.

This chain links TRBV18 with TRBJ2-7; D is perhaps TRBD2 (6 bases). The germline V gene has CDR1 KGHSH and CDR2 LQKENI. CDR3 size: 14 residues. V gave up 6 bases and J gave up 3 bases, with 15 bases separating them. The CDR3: CASSRGISDYEQYF. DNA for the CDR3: TGTGCCAGCTCCCGGGGGATTAGCGACTACGAGCAGTACTTC.

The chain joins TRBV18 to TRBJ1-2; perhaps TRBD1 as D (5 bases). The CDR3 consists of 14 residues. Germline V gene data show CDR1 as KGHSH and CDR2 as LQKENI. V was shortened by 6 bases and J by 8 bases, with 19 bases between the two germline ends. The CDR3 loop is CASSFDGGDSGYTF. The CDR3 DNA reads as TGTGCCAGCTCTTTCGACGGGGGAGATTCCGGCTACACCTTC. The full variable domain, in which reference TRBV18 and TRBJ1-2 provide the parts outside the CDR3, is NAGVMQNPRHLVRRRGQEARLRCSPMKGHSHVYWYRQLPEEGLKFMVYLQKENIIDESGMPKERFSAEFPKEGPSILRIQQVVRGDSAAYFCASSFDGGDSGYTFGSGTRLTVV.

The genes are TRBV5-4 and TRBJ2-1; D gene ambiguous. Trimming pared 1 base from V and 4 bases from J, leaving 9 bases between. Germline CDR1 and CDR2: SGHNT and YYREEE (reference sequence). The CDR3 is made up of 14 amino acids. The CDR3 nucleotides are TGTGCCAGCAGCTTGCCGGGTCTTTACAATGAGCAGTTCTTC. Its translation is CASSLPGLYNEQFF.

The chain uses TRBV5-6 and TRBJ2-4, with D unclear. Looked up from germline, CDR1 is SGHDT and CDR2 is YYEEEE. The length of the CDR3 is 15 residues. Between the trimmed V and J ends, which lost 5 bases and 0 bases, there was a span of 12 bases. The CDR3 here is CASRERGEAKNIQYF. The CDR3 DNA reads TGTGCCAGCAGAGAGCGCGGTGAAGCCAAAAACATTCAGTACTTC.

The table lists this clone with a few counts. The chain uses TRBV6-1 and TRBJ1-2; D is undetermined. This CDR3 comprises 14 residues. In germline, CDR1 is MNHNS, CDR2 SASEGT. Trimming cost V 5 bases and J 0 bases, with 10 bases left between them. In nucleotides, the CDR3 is TGTGCCAGCAGTCCAAGCGGCACTAACTATGGCTACACCTTC. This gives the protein CASSPSGTNYGYTF.

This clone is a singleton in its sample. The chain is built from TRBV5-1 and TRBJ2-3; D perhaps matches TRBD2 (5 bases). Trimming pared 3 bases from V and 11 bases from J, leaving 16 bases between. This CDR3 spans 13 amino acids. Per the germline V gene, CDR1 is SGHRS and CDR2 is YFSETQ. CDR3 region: CASSSTTQRVQYF. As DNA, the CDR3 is TGCGCCAGCAGCTCCACCACACAGAGGGTGCAGTATTTT.

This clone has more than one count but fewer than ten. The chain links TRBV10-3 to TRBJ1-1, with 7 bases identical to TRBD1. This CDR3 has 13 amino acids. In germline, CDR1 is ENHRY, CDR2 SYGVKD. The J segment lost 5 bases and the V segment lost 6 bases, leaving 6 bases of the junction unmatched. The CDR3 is CAISPTGETEAFF. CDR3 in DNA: TGTGCCATCAGCCCCACAGGGGAAACTGAAGCTTTCTTT.

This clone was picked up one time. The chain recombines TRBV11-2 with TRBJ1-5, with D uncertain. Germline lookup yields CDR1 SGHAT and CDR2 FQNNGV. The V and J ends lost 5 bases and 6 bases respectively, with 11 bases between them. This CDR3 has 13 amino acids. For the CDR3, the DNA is TGTGCCAGCAGCCCCGCCCCGGGTCAGCCCCAGCATTTT. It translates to CASSPAPGQPQHF.

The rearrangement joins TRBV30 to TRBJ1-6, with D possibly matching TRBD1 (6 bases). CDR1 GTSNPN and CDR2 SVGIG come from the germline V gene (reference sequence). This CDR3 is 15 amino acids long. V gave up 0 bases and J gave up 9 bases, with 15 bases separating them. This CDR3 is CAWSVTGQNLSPLHF. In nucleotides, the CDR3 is TGTGCCTGGAGTGTGACAGGCCAGAATCTTTCACCCCTCCACTTT.

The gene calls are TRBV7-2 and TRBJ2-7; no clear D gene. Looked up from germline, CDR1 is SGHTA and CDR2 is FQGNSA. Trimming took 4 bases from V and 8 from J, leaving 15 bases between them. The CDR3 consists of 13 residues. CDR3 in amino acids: CASSSTPGTQQYF. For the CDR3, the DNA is TGTGCCAGCAGCTCAACCCCCGGTACTCAGCAGTACTTC. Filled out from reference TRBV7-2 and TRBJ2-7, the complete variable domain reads GAGVSQSPSNKVTEKGKDVELRCDPISGHTALYWYRQSLGQGLEFLIYFQGNSAPDKSGLPSDRFSAERTGGSVSTLTIQRTQQEDSAVYLCASSSTPGTQQYFGPGTRLTVT.

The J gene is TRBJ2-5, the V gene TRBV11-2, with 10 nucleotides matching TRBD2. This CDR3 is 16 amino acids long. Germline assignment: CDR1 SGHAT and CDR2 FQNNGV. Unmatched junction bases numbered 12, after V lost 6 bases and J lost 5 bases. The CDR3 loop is CASRPLPSGGRETQYF. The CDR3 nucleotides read TGTGCCAGCAGACCCCTACCTAGCGGGGGTCGGGAGACCCAGTACTTC.

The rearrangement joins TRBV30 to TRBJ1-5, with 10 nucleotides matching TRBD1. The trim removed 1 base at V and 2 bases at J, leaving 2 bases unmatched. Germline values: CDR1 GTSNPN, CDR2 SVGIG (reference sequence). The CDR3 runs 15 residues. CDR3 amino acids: CAWSGQGAGNQPQHF. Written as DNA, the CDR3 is TGTGCCTGGAGTGGACAGGGGGCCGGCAATCAGCCCCAGCATTTT.

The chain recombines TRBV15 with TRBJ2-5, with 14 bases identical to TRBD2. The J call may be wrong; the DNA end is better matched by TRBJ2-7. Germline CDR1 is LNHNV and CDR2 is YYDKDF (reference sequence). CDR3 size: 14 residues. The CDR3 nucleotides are TGTGCCACCAGCCGGGGACTAGCGGGGGTCGAGCAGTACTTC. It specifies CATSRGLAGVEQYF.

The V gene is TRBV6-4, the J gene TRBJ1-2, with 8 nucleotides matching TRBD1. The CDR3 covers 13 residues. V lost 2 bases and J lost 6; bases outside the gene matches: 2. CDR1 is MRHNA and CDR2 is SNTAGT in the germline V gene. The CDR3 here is CASSDGQGNGYTF. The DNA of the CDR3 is TGTGCCAGCAGTGACGGACAGGGTAATGGCTACACCTTC.

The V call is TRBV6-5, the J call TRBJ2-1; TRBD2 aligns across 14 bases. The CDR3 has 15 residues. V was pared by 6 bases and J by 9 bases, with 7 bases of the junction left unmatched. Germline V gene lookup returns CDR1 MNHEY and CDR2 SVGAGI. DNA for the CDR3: TGTGCCAGCAGACCCGGACTAGCGGGAGGCGGTGAGCAGTTCTTC. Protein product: CASRPGLAGGGEQFF.

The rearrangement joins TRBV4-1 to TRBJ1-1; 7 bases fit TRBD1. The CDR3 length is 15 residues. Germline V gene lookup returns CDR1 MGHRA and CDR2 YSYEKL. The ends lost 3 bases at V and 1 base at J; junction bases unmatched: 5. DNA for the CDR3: TGCGCCAGCAGCCAGAATACAGGGGCGAACACTGAAGCTTTCTTT. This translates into CASSQNTGANTEAFF.

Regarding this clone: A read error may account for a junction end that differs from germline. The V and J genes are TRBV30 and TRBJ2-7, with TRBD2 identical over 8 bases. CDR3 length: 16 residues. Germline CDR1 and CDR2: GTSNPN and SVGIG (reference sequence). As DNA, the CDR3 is TGTGGCTGGAAGTTAGCGGGACACCCCAGCTCCTACGAGCAGTACTTT. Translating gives CGWKLAGHPSSYEQYF.

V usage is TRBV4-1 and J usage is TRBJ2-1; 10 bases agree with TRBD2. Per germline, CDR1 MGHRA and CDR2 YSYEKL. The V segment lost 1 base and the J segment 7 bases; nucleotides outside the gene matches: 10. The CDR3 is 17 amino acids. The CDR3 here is CASSQGDALAGSNEQFF. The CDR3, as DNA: TGCGCCAGCAGCCAAGGTGATGCACTAGCGGGGAGTAATGAGCAGTTCTTC.

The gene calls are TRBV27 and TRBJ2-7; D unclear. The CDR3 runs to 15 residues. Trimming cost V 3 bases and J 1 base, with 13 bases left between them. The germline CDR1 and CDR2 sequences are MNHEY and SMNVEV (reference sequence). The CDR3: CASSLSTDGSYEQYF. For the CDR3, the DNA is TGTGCCAGCAGTTTGAGCACAGACGGATCCTACGAGCAGTACTTC.

The CDR3, as DNA: TGTGCCAGCAGCTTACGCCAAATTAGAATACAGGGTAACTATGGCTACACCTTC. Translating it yields CASSLRQIRIQGNYGYTF. This chain connects TRBV7-2 to TRBJ1-2, with TRBD1 as a possible D gene (6 bases). This CDR3 has 18 residues. With 2 bases removed from V and 1 base from J, the gap between germline ends came to 20 bases. Per the germline V gene, CDR1 is SGHTA and CDR2 is FQGNSA.

The CDR3 loop reads CASSYLGGLDTQYF. The CDR3, as DNA: TGTGCCAGCAGTTACCTCGGGGGATTGGATACGCAGTATTTT. V usage is TRBV6-5 and J usage is TRBJ2-3; a weak D match, TRBD2 (6 bases). V was pared by 2 bases and J by 6 bases, with 12 bases between. The CDR3 is 14 residues long. The germline V gene encodes CDR1 MNHEY and CDR2 SVGAGI.

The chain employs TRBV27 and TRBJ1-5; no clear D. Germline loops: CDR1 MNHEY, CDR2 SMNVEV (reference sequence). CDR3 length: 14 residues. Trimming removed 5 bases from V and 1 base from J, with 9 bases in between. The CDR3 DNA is TGTGCCAGCAGTCCAGTACAGAGCAATCAGCCCCAGCATTTT. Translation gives CASSPVQSNQPQHF.